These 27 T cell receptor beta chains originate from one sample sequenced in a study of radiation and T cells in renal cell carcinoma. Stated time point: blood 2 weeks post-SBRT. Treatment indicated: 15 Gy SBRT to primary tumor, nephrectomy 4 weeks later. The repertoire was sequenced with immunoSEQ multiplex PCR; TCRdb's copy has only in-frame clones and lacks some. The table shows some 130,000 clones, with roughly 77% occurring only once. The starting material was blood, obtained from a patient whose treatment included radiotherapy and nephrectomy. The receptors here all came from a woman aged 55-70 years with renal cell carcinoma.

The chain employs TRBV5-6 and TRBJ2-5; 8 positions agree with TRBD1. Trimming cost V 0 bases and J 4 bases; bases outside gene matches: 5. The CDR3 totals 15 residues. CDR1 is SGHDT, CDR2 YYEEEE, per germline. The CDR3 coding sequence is TGTGCCAGCAGCTTGGACAGGGGGTTGATAGAGACCCAGTACTTC. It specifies CASSLDRGLIETQYF.

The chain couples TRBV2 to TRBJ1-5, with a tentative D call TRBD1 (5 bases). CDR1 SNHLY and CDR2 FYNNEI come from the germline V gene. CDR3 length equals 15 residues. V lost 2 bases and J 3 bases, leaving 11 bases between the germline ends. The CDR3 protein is CASSEYEGFNQPQHF. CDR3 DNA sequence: TGTGCCAGCAGTGAATATGAGGGGTTCAATCAGCCCCAGCATTTT.

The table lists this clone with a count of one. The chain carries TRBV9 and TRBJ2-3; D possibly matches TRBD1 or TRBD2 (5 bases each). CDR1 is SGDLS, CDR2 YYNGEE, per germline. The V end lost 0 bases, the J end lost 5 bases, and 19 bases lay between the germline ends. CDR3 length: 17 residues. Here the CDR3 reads CASSVGSGGTTQDTQYF. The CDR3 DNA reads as TGTGCCAGCAGCGTAGGGAGCGGTGGGACCACACAAGATACGCAGTATTTT. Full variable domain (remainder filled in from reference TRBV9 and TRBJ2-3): DSGVTQTPKHLITATGQRVTLRCSPRSGDLSVYWYQQSLDQGLQFLIQYYNGEERAKGNILERFSAQQFPDLHSELNLSSLELGDSALYFCASSVGSGGTTQDTQYFGPGTRLTVL.

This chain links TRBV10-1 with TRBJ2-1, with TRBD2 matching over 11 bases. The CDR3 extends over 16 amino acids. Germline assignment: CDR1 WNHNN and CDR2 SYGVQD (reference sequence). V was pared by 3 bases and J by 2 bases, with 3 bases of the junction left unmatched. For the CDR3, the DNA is TGCGCCAGCAGTGACTATAGCGGGGGGGCCTACAATGAGCAGTTCTTC. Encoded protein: CASSDYSGGAYNEQFF.

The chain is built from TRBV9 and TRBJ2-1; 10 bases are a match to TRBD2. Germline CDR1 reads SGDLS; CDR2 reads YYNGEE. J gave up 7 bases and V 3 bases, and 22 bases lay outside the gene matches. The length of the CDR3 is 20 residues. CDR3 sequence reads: CASSARVLTNTGTSANEQFF. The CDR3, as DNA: TGTGCCAGCAGCGCCAGGGTCCTTACCAACACCGGGACTAGCGCTAATGAGCAGTTCTTC.

The CDR3 DNA reads TGTGCCAGCGGACAGGGTCCCTCTCTGGTGAACACTGAAGCTTTCTTT. It codes for CASGQGPSLVNTEAFF. J is TRBJ1-1 and V is TRBV28; 8 bases fit TRBD1. V shed 8 bases, J shed 0 bases, and the junction held 11 bases outside the gene matches. Germline assignment: CDR1 MDHEN and CDR2 SYDVKM. This CDR3 spans 16 amino acids.

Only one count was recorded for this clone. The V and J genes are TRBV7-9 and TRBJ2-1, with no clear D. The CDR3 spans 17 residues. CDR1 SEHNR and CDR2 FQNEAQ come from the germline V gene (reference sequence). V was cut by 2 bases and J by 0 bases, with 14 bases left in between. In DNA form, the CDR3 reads TGTGCCAGCAGCTTAATGTTCCTCGGTTTCTCCTACAATGAGCAGTTCTTC. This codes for CASSLMFLGFSYNEQFF.

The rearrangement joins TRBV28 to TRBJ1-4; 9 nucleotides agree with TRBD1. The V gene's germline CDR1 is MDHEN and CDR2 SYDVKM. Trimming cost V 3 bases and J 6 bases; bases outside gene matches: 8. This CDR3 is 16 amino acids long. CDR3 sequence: CASSLLGQGRDEKLFF. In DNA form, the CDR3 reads TGTGCCAGCAGTTTGTTAGGACAGGGGCGGGATGAAAAACTGTTTTTT. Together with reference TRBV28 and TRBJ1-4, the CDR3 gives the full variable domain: DVKVTQSSRYLVKRTGEKVFLECVQDMDHENMFWYRQDPGLGLRLIYFSYDVKMKEKGDIPEGYSVSREKKERFSLILESASTNQTSMYLCASSLLGQGRDEKLFFGSGTQLSVL.

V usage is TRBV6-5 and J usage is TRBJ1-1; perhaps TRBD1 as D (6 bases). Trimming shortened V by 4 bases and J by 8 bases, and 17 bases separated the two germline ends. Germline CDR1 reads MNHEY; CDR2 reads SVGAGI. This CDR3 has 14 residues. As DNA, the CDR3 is TGTGCCAGCAGTTTGAGACAGGCCCGGGAAGAAGCTTTCTTT. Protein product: CASSLRQAREEAFF.

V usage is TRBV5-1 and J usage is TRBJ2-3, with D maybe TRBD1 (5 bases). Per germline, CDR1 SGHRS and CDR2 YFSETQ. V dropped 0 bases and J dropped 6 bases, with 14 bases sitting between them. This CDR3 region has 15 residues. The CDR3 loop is CASSLEGRVVDTQYF. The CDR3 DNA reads TGCGCCAGCAGCTTGGAAGGCAGGGTAGTCGATACGCAGTATTTT.

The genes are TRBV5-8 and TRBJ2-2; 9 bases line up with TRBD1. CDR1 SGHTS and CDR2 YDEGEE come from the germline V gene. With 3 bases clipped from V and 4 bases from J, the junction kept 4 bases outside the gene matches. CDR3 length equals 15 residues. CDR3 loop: CASSSPGQGTGELFF. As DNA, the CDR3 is TGTGCCAGCAGCTCCCCGGGACAGGGCACCGGGGAGCTGTTTTTT.

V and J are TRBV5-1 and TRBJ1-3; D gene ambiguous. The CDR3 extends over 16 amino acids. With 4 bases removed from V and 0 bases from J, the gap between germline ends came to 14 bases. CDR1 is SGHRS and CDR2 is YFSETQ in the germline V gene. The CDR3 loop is CASSPQVSDSGNTIYF. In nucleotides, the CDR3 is TGCGCCAGCAGCCCCCAGGTCTCGGACTCTGGAAACACCATATATTTT.

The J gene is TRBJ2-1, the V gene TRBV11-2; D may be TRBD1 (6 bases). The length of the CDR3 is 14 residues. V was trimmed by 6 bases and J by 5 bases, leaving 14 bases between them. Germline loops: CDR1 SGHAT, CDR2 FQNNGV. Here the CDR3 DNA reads TGTGCCAGCAGTATCGACAGGTGGGACAATGAGCAGTTCTTC. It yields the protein CASSIDRWDNEQFF.

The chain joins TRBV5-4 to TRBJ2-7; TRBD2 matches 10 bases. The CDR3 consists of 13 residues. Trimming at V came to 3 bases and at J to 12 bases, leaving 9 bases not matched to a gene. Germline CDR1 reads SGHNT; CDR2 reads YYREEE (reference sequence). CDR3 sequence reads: CASSSGLAAAWYF. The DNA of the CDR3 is TGTGCCAGCAGCTCTGGACTAGCGGCAGCGTGGTACTTC.

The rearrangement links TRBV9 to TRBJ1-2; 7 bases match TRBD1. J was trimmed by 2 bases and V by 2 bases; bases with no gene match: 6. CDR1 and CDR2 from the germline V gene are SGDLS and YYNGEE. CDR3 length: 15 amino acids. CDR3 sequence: CASSVGDSPNYGYTF. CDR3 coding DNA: TGTGCCAGCAGCGTGGGGGACAGCCCAAACTATGGCTACACCTTC. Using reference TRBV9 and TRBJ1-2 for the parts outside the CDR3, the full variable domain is DSGVTQTPKHLITATGQRVTLRCSPRSGDLSVYWYQQSLDQGLQFLIQYYNGEERAKGNILERFSAQQFPDLHSELNLSSLELGDSALYFCASSVGDSPNYGYTFGSGTRLTVV.

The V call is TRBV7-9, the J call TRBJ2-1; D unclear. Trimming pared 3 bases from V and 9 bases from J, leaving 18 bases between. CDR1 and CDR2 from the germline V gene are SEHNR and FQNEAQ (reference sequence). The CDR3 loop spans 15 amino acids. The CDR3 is CASSFVDLFSGEQFF. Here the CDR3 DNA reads TGTGCCAGCAGCTTCGTTGATCTATTCTCCGGTGAGCAGTTCTTC.

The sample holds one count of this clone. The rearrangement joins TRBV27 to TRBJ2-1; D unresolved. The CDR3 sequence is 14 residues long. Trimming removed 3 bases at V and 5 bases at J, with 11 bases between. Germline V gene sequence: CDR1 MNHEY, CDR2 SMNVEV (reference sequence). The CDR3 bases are TGTGCCAGCAGTTTTAACAGTTTCAACAATGAGCAGTTCTTC. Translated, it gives CASSFNSFNNEQFF.

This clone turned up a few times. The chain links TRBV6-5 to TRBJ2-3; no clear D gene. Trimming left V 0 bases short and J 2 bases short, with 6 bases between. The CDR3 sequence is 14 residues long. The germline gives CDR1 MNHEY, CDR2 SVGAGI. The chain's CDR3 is CASSYSKATDTQYF. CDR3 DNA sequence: TGTGCCAGCAGTTACTCGAAAGCCACAGATACGCAGTATTTT.

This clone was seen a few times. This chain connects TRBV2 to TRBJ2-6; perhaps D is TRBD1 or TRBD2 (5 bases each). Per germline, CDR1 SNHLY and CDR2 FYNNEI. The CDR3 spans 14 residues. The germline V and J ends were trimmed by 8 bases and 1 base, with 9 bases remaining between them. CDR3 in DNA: TGTGCCAGCCGAGGGGTTTCTGGGGCCAACGTCCTGACTTTC. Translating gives CASRGVSGANVLTF.

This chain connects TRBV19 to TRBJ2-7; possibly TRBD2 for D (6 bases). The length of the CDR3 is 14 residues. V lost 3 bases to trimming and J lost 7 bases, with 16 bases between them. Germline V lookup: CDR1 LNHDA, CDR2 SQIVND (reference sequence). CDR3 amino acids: CASSITPTGGEQYF. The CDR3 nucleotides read TGTGCCAGTAGTATCACCCCGACCGGAGGGGAGCAGTACTTC.

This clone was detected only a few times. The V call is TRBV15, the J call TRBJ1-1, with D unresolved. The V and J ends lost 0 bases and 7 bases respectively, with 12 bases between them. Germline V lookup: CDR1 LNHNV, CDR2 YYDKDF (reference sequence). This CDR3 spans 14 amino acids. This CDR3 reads CATSRDLAGDEAFF. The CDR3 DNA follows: TGTGCCACCAGCAGAGATTTGGCAGGTGATGAAGCTTTCTTT. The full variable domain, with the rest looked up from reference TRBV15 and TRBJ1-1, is DAMVIQNPRYQVTQFGKPVTLSCSQTLNHNVMYWYQQKSSQAPKLLFHYYDKDFNNEADTPDNFQSRRPNTSFCFLDIRSPGLGDTAMYLCATSRDLAGDEAFFGQGTRLTVV.

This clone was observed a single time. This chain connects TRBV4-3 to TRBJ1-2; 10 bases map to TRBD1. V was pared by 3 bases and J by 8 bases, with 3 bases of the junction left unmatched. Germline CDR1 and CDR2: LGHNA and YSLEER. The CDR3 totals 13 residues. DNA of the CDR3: TGCGCCAGCAGCCACGACAGGGGGCAAGGCTACACCTTC. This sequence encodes CASSHDRGQGYTF.

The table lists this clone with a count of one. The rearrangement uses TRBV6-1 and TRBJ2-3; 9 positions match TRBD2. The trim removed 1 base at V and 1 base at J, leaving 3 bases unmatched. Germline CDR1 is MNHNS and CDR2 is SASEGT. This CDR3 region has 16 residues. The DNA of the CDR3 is TGTGCCAGCAGTGAAGTCCCTAGCGGGGGCACAGATACGCAGTATTTT. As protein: CASSEVPSGGTDTQYF.

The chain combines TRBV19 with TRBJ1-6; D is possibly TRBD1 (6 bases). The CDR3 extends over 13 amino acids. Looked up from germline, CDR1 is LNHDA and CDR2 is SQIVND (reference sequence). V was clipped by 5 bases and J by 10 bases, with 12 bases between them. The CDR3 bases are TGTGCCAGTAGTCTGGGGGGCAAATCACCCCTCCACTTT. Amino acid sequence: CASSLGGKSPLHF.

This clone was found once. CDR3 nucleotides: TGTGCCAGCAGCTTGGTCGGACAGGGTGGCCAGCCCCAGCATTTT. It yields the protein CASSLVGQGGQPQHF. The gene calls are TRBV5-5 and TRBJ1-5, with 8 positions matching TRBD1. This CDR3 is 15 amino acids long. Germline CDR1 is SGHKS and CDR2 is YYEKEE (reference sequence). Germline trimming cut 0 bases from V and 7 bases from J; bases unmatched to any gene: 6. The full variable domain, in which reference TRBV5-5 and TRBJ1-5 provide the parts outside the CDR3, is DAGVTQSPTHLIKTRGQQVTLRCSPISGHKSVSWYQQVLGQGPQFIFQYYEKEERGRGNFPDRFSARQFPNYSSELNVNALLLGDSALYLCASSLVGQGGQPQHFGDGTRLSIL.

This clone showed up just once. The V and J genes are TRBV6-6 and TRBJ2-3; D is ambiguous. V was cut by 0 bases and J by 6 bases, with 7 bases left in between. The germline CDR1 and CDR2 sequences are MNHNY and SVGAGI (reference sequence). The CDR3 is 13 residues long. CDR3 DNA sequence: TGTGCCAGCAGTTACTCCCCGGGCGATACGCAGTATTTT. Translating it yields CASSYSPGDTQYF.

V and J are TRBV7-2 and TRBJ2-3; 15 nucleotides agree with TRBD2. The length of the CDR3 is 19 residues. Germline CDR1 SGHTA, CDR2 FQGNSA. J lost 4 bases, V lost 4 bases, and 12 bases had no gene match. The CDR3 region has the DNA TGTGCCAGCAGCTCCCTCGGACTAGCGGGAGGGCATGGATCAGATACGCAGTATTTT. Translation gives CASSSLGLAGGHGSDTQYF.